These 8 T cell receptor beta chains came from one sample sequenced in a study of a mutant IDH1 vaccine in newly diagnosed glioma. Time point in this sample: week 35, safety follow-up. Every single dose of the vaccine, 300 ug of mutant IDH1 20-mer peptide, came with topical imiquimod. These receptors' targets are unknown. Some clones are missing from TCRdb's copy, which holds only in-frame ones; the method was immunoSEQ multiplex PCR. This table has tens of thousands of clones, under 90% appearing once. This specimen consisted of PBMCs, obtained from a glioma patient whose treatment included an IDH1 peptide vaccine. These receptors were taken from a woman aged 18-35 years with glioma.

This sequence joins TRBV5-1 and TRBJ2-1; 9 bases align to TRBD2. From germline, CDR1 is SGHRS and CDR2 YFSETQ. V was clipped by 7 bases and J by 0 bases; unmatched bases: 14. This CDR3 is 18 amino acids long. The CDR3 DNA reads TGCGCCAGCTACCGGTCGCCTAGCGGGGATAGCTCCTACAATGAGCAGTTCTTC. Translation gives CASYRSPSGDSSYNEQFF.

The chain joins TRBV19 to TRBJ2-3; D remains ambiguous. V lost 1 base and J 4 bases, leaving 0 bases between the germline ends. The germline gives CDR1 LNHDA, CDR2 SQIVND (reference sequence). This CDR3 is built from 11 residues. The CDR3 is CASSIADTQYF. In nucleotides, the CDR3 is TGTGCCAGTAGTATAGCAGATACGCAGTATTTT.

This rearrangement joins TRBV5-1 to TRBJ2-7; D possibly corresponds to TRBD1 (5 bases). The length of the CDR3 is 14 residues. Germline V gene lookup returns CDR1 SGHRS and CDR2 YFSETQ. Deletions cut 2 bases from V and 0 bases from J, with 9 bases between. The CDR3 DNA is TGCGCCAGCAGCTTAACAGGATTCTCCTACGAGCAGTACTTC. It codes for CASSLTGFSYEQYF.

This chain connects TRBV5-6 to TRBJ2-1, with 7 bases lining up with TRBD2. Germline V gene lookup returns CDR1 SGHDT and CDR2 YYEEEE. The CDR3 contains 16 residues. The V gene end was trimmed by 4 bases and the J gene end by 0 bases; junction bases not matched to a gene: 7. The CDR3 nucleotides read TGTGCCAGCAGCCTACGGACTAGTCTCTCCTACAATGAGCAGTTCTTC. The encoded protein is CASSLRTSLSYNEQFF.

The rearrangement links TRBV29-1 to TRBJ2-3, with 11 bases lining up with TRBD1. The germline CDR1 and CDR2 sequences are SQVTM and ANQGSEA. Trimming removed 0 bases from V and 3 bases from J; junction bases left unmatched: 8. There are 17 residues in the CDR3. CDR3 residues: CSVEDRGTGGITDTQYF. The CDR3 region has the DNA TGCAGCGTTGAAGATAGGGGGACAGGGGGTATAACAGATACGCAGTATTTT.

This chain uses TRBV6-6 with TRBJ2-7, with a tentative D call TRBD2 (6 bases). The CDR3 loop spans 13 amino acids. Germline-derived CDR1 and CDR2 are MNHNY and SVGAGI (reference sequence). V dropped 6 bases and J dropped 6 bases, with 15 bases sitting between them. The CDR3: CASSQTSLSEQYF. The CDR3 coding sequence is TGTGCCAGCAGCCAGACTAGTCTGTCCGAGCAGTACTTC.

This clone was seen just once. The genes are TRBV6-1 and TRBJ1-1; unclear D gene. Germline V gene data show CDR1 as MNHNS and CDR2 as SASEGT. Trimming took 2 bases from V and 4 from J, leaving 11 bases between them. The CDR3 has 14 amino acids. The CDR3 protein is CASSETRSGTEAFF. The CDR3 DNA reads as TGTGCCAGCAGTGAAACGCGGTCCGGCACTGAAGCTTTCTTT.

This clone was observed a few times. The CDR3 protein is CASSTRAVRAEQYF. CDR3 in DNA: TGTGCCAGCAGCACCCGAGCGGTTAGGGCCGAGCAGTACTTC. The V and J genes are TRBV7-2 and TRBJ2-7, with a possible D match to TRBD2 (5 bases). This CDR3 is built from 14 residues. In germline, CDR1 is SGHTA, CDR2 FQGNSA. The V gene lost 5 bases and the J gene lost 6 bases, with 17 bases spanning the gap.